Listed below are T cell receptor beta chains from one sample, sequenced in a study of blood T cell repertoires in COVID-19. Profiling relied on immunoSEQ multiplex PCR, and the TCRdb table lists in-frame clones only, not all of them. The top ten hold approximately 3.6% of the sample, which has more than 110,000 clones, 70% to 80% seen once. The sequenced sample consisted of peripheral blood. Receptors were obtained from a man in his fifties or sixties with acute or convalescent COVID-19. CDR3s include the opening cysteine and the closing phenylalanine or tryptophan. The order of the fields is V gene, D gene, clone size, J gene, CDR3 protein, CDR3 DNA. D genes are given only for firm matches. For some rows the clone size is stated as once, few or many, or as a class when expanded; others skip it.

v_gene: TRBV5-1
d_gene: TRBD1
abundance: .
j_gene: TRBJ1-4
CDR3aa: CASSLGQGPWEKLFF
CDR3nt: TGCGCCAGCAGCTTAGGACAGGGGCCGTGGGAAAAACTGTTTTTT

v_gene: TRBV5-8
d_gene: .
abundance: .
j_gene: TRBJ2-5
CDR3aa: CASSDTLIVRGETQYF
CDR3nt: TGTGCCAGCAGCGATACTCTTATAGTCCGAGGGGAGACCCAGTACTTC

v_gene: TRBV6-5
d_gene: .
abundance: few
j_gene: TRBJ1-6
CDR3aa: CASSQSQAAPLHF
CDR3nt: TGTGCCAGCAGTCAATCACAGGCAGCACCCCTCCACTTT

v_gene: TRBV19
d_gene: .
abundance: .
j_gene: TRBJ1-5
CDR3aa: CASSIATGNSNQPQHF
CDR3nt: TGTGCCAGTAGTATAGCCACAGGGAATAGCAATCAGCCCCAGCATTTT

v_gene: TRBV10-2
d_gene: .
abundance: .
j_gene: TRBJ2-7
CDR3aa: CASSREGRFNEQYF
CDR3nt: TGCGCCAGCAGTCGAGAGGGCCGGTTTAACGAGCAGTACTTC

v_gene: TRBV5-1
d_gene: TRBD1
abundance: .
j_gene: TRBJ1-1
CDR3aa: CASSFIQGARGTEAFF
CDR3nt: TGCGCCAGCAGCTTCATCCAGGGGGCTCGTGGCACTGAAGCTTTCTTT

v_gene: TRBV4-1
d_gene: TRBD2
abundance: few
j_gene: TRBJ2-7
CDR3aa: CASSHGTSGHYEQYF
CDR3nt: TGCGCCAGCAGCCATGGGACTAGCGGACACTACGAGCAGTACTTC

v_gene: TRBV30
d_gene: .
abundance: .
j_gene: TRBJ2-7
CDR3aa: CASTDSSYEQYF
CDR3nt: TGTGCCTCCACCGACAGTTCCTACGAGCAGTACTTC

v_gene: TRBV4-1
d_gene: TRBD2
abundance: .
j_gene: TRBJ2-1
CDR3aa: CASSQGLAGGPNEQFF
CDR3nt: TGCGCCAGCAGCCAAGGACTAGCGGGAGGGCCCAATGAGCAGTTCTTC

v_gene: TRBV6-5
d_gene: TRBD1
abundance: .
j_gene: TRBJ1-2
CDR3aa: CASSYSTGVDGYTF
CDR3nt: TGTGCCAGCAGTTACTCAACAGGGGTGGACGGCTACACCTTC

v_gene: TRBV20-1
d_gene: TRBD2
abundance: .
j_gene: TRBJ2-1
CDR3aa: CSASGTSVWDEQFF
CDR3nt: TGCAGTGCTAGTGGGACTAGCGTTTGGGATGAGCAGTTCTTC

v_gene: TRBV7-2
d_gene: TRBD1
abundance: .
j_gene: TRBJ2-4
CDR3aa: CASSVDRAIAKNIQYF
CDR3nt: TGTGCCAGCAGCGTCGACAGGGCGATAGCCAAAAACATTCAGTACTTC

v_gene: TRBV5-5
d_gene: .
abundance: .
j_gene: TRBJ1-1
CDR3aa: CASSLALQGRSTEAFF
CDR3nt: TGTGCCAGCAGCTTGGCCCTTCAGGGCAGGTCCACTGAAGCTTTCTTT

v_gene: TRBV19
d_gene: .
abundance: .
j_gene: TRBJ2-1
CDR3aa: CASSILLAVYNEQFF
CDR3nt: TGTGCCAGTAGTATTTTATTAGCGGTCTACAATGAGCAGTTCTTC

v_gene: TRBV29-1
d_gene: .
abundance: .
j_gene: TRBJ1-1
CDR3aa: CSVEGARSSITEAFF
CDR3nt: TGCAGCGTTGAAGGGGCCCGAAGCTCTATTACTGAAGCTTTCTTT

v_gene: TRBV19
d_gene: .
abundance: .
j_gene: TRBJ2-1
CDR3aa: CASSISNRNEQFF
CDR3nt: TGTGCCAGTAGTATTTCTAATCGGAATGAGCAGTTCTTC

v_gene: TRBV19
d_gene: TRBD1
abundance: .
j_gene: TRBJ1-2
CDR3aa: CASSIAQGANYGYTF
CDR3nt: TGTGCCAGTAGTATAGCCCAGGGGGCTAACTATGGCTACACCTTC

v_gene: TRBV28
d_gene: TRBD1
abundance: .
j_gene: TRBJ1-6
CDR3aa: CASSTGQGKESPLHF
CDR3nt: TGTGCCAGCAGTACGGGACAGGGAAAAGAATCACCCCTCCACTTT

v_gene: TRBV3-1/TRBV3-2
d_gene: TRBD2
abundance: .
j_gene: TRBJ2-1
CDR3aa: CASSFTSDLPFF
CDR3nt: TGTGCCAGCAGCTTCACTAGCGACCTGCCGTTCTTC

v_gene: TRBV19
d_gene: .
abundance: .
j_gene: TRBJ2-2
CDR3aa: CASIQGSGTGELFF
CDR3nt: TGTGCCAGTATCCAGGGATCCGGCACCGGGGAGCTGTTTTTT

v_gene: TRBV7-3
d_gene: .
abundance: few
j_gene: TRBJ2-2
CDR3aa: CASSETSANTGELFF
CDR3nt: TGTGCCAGCAGCGAGACATCGGCGAACACCGGGGAGCTGTTTTTT

v_gene: TRBV27
d_gene: TRBD1
abundance: .
j_gene: TRBJ1-2
CDR3aa: CASSSQGSYGYTF
CDR3nt: TGTGCCAGCAGTTCACAGGGGAGCTATGGCTACACCTTC

v_gene: TRBV6-4
d_gene: .
abundance: .
j_gene: TRBJ2-1
CDR3aa: CASSPAGGQFEQFF
CDR3nt: TGTGCCAGCAGTCCCGCGGGGGGACAGTTTGAGCAGTTCTTC

v_gene: TRBV7-8
d_gene: TRBD1
abundance: .
j_gene: TRBJ1-3
CDR3aa: CASSSGTGGIGNTIYF
CDR3nt: TGTGCCAGCAGCTCAGGGACAGGGGGCATTGGAAACACCATATATTTT

v_gene: TRBV5-1
d_gene: TRBD2
abundance: .
j_gene: TRBJ2-1
CDR3aa: CASSPTEAGPYNEQFF
CDR3nt: TGCGCCAGCAGCCCCACTGAAGCGGGACCGTACAATGAGCAGTTCTTC

v_gene: TRBV6-2/TRBV6-3
d_gene: TRBD2
abundance: once
j_gene: TRBJ2-2
CDR3aa: CASSQTSGANTGELFF
CDR3nt: TGTGCCAGCAGTCAAACTAGCGGAGCGAACACCGGGGAGCTGTTTTTT

v_gene: TRBV4-1
d_gene: TRBD1
abundance: .
j_gene: TRBJ1-6
CDR3aa: CASSFGTGGAESPLHF
CDR3nt: TGCGCCAGCAGCTTCGGGACAGGGGGCGCGGAGTCACCCCTCCACTTT

v_gene: TRBV29-1
d_gene: .
abundance: .
j_gene: TRBJ1-1
CDR3aa: CSVSRTGGTEAFF
CDR3nt: TGCAGCGTTTCGAGAACGGGGGGAACTGAAGCTTTCTTT

v_gene: TRBV13
d_gene: TRBD1
abundance: .
j_gene: TRBJ1-6
CDR3aa: CASSRTGHSPLHF
CDR3nt: TGTGCCAGCAGCCGGACAGGGCACTCACCCCTCCACTTT

v_gene: TRBV13
d_gene: TRBD1
abundance: .
j_gene: TRBJ1-1
CDR3aa: CASSLGTGVGRTFF
CDR3nt: TGTGCCAGCAGCTTAGGGACAGGGGTTGGTAGAACTTTCTTT

v_gene: TRBV27
d_gene: .
abundance: .
j_gene: TRBJ2-7
CDR3aa: CASSSQGEQYF
CDR3nt: TGTGCCAGCAGTTCCCAGGGCGAGCAGTACTTC

v_gene: TRBV30
d_gene: .
abundance: many
j_gene: TRBJ1-5
CDR3aa: CAWGAGIDQPQHF
CDR3nt: TGTGCCTGGGGGGCAGGCATAGATCAGCCCCAGCATTTT

v_gene: TRBV7-2
d_gene: TRBD1
abundance: .
j_gene: TRBJ2-2
CDR3aa: CASYQGARTGELFF
CDR3nt: TGTGCCAGCTACCAGGGGGCTAGGACCGGGGAGCTGTTTTTT

v_gene: TRBV28
d_gene: TRBD1
abundance: .
j_gene: TRBJ1-4
CDR3aa: CASSPAGTANEKLFF
CDR3nt: TGTGCCAGCAGCCCTGCCGGGACAGCTAATGAAAAACTGTTTTTT

v_gene: TRBV9
d_gene: TRBD1
abundance: .
j_gene: TRBJ1-6
CDR3aa: CASSTSGQGSSPLHF
CDR3nt: TGTGCCAGCAGCACCTCAGGACAGGGGTCCTCACCCCTCCACTTT

v_gene: TRBV30
d_gene: .
abundance: .
j_gene: TRBJ1-1
CDR3aa: CAWRTGRDTEAFF
CDR3nt: TGTGCCTGGAGGACGGGGAGGGACACTGAAGCTTTCTTT

v_gene: TRBV2
d_gene: TRBD1
abundance: .
j_gene: TRBJ1-2
CDR3aa: CASSPNSGTGYGYTF
CDR3nt: TGTGCCAGCAGCCCGAATTCCGGGACAGGCTATGGCTACACCTTC

v_gene: TRBV30
d_gene: .
abundance: .
j_gene: TRBJ1-2
CDR3aa: CAWLASGTFLSYTF
CDR3nt: TGTGCCTGGCTCGCCTCCGGGACATTCCTTAGCTACACCTTC

v_gene: TRBV9
d_gene: TRBD1
abundance: .
j_gene: TRBJ2-7
CDR3aa: CASSAGTGISEQYF
CDR3nt: TGTGCCAGCAGCGCCGGGACAGGAATCTCCGAGCAGTACTTC

v_gene: TRBV7-8
d_gene: TRBD2
abundance: .
j_gene: TRBJ2-3
CDR3aa: CASRREGDTDTQYF
CDR3nt: TGTGCCAGCAGACGGGAGGGCGATACAGATACGCAGTATTTT

v_gene: TRBV5-6
d_gene: TRBD2
abundance: .
j_gene: TRBJ2-1
CDR3aa: CASTLLGLASNNEQFF
CDR3nt: TGTGCCAGCACCCTTCTAGGACTAGCGTCGAACAATGAGCAGTTCTTC

v_gene: TRBV5-1
d_gene: TRBD2
abundance: .
j_gene: TRBJ2-3
CDR3aa: CASSLVAGGTDTQYF
CDR3nt: TGCGCCAGCAGCTTAGTAGCGGGAGGCACAGATACGCAGTATTTT

v_gene: TRBV13
d_gene: .
abundance: .
j_gene: TRBJ1-1
CDR3aa: CASSLEGGTEAFF
CDR3nt: TGTGCCAGCAGCTTAGAAGGGGGAACTGAAGCTTTCTTT

v_gene: TRBV4-2
d_gene: TRBD1
abundance: .
j_gene: TRBJ2-2
CDR3aa: CASSQPRTGGPGELFF
CDR3nt: TGTGCCAGCAGCCAGCCCCGGACAGGGGGCCCCGGGGAGCTGTTTTTT

v_gene: TRBV10-3
d_gene: .
abundance: .
j_gene: TRBJ2-7
CDR3aa: CAISELDSAEQYF
CDR3nt: TGTGCCATCAGTGAGCTTGACTCGGCCGAGCAGTACTTC

v_gene: TRBV13
d_gene: TRBD2
abundance: .
j_gene: TRBJ2-3
CDR3aa: CASSLRREGRGDTQYF
CDR3nt: TGTGCCAGCAGCTTACGGCGGGAGGGCCGTGGAGATACGCAGTATTTT

v_gene: TRBV6-5
d_gene: TRBD2
abundance: .
j_gene: TRBJ2-7
CDR3aa: CATSGVTYEQYF
CDR3nt: TGTGCCACTAGCGGGGTAACCTACGAGCAGTACTTC

v_gene: TRBV30
d_gene: TRBD2
abundance: .
j_gene: TRBJ2-2
CDR3aa: CAWRGGSEGHLTGELFF
CDR3nt: TGTGCCTGGCGGGGGGGGTCGGAGGGTCATCTTACCGGGGAGCTGTTTTTT

v_gene: TRBV3-1/TRBV3-2
d_gene: TRBD1
abundance: .
j_gene: TRBJ1-2
CDR3aa: CASSRDSGGYTF
CDR3nt: TGTGCCAGCAGCCGGGACAGTGGAGGCTACACCTTC

v_gene: TRBV28
d_gene: TRBD1
abundance: .
j_gene: TRBJ1-1
CDR3aa: CASSLGTGQGNTEAFF
CDR3nt: TGTGCCAGCAGTTTAGGGACAGGGCAGGGTAACACTGAAGCTTTCTTT

v_gene: TRBV28
d_gene: .
abundance: .
j_gene: TRBJ1-4
CDR3aa: CASSNPRLATNEKLFF
CDR3nt: TGTGCCAGCAGCAATCCACGCCTAGCAACTAATGAAAAACTGTTTTTT

v_gene: TRBV4-3
d_gene: .
abundance: .
j_gene: TRBJ1-2
CDR3aa: CASSPDRGLGYTF
CDR3nt: TGCGCCAGCAGCCCGGATCGAGGTCTTGGCTACACCTTC